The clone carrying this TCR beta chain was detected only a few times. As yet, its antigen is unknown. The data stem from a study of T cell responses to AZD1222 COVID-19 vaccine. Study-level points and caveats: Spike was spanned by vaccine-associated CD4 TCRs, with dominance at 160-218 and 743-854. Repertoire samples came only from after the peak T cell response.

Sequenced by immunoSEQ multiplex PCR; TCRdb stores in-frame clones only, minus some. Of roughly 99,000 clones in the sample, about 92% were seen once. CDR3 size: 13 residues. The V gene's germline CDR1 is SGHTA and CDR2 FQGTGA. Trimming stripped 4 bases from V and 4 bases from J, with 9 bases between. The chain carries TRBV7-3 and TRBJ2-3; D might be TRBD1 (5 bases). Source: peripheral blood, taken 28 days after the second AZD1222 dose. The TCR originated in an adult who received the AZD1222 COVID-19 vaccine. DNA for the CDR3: TGTGCCAGCAGCTACCGACAGTCAGATACGCAGTATTTT. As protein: CASSYRQSDTQYF.